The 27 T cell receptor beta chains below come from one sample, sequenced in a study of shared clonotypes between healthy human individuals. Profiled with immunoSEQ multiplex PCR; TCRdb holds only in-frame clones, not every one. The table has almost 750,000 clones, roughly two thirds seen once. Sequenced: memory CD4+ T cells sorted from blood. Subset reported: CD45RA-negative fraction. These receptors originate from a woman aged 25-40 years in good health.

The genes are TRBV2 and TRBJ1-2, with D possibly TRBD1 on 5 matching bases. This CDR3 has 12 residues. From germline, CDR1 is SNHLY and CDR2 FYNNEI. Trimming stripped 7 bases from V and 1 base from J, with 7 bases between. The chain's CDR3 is CASTGNNYGYTF. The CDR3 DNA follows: TGTGCCAGCACAGGGAATAACTATGGCTACACCTTC.

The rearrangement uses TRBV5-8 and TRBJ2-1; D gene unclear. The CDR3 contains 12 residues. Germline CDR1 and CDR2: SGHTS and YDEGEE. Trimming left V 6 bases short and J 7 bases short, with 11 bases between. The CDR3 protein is CASTRNWNEQFF. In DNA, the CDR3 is TGTGCCAGCACCCGCAACTGGAATGAGCAGTTCTTC. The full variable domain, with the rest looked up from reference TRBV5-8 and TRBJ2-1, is EAGVTQSPTHLIKTRGQQATLRCSPISGHTSVYWYQQALGLGLQFLLWYDEGEERNRGNFPPRFSGRQFPNYSSELNVNALELEDSALYLCASTRNWNEQFFGPGTRLTVL.

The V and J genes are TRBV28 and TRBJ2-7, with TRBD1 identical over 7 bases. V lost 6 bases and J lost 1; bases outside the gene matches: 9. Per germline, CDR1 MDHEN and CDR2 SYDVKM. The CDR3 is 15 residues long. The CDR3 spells CASSVYGTVSYEQYF. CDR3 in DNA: TGTGCCAGCAGCGTATACGGGACAGTTTCCTACGAGCAGTACTTC.

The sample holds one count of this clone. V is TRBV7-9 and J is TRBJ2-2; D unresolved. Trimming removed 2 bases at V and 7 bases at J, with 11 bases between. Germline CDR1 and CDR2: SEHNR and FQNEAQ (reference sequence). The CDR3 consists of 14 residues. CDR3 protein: CASSLTTANGELFF. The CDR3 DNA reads TGTGCCAGCAGCTTAACTACGGCGAACGGGGAGCTGTTTTTT.

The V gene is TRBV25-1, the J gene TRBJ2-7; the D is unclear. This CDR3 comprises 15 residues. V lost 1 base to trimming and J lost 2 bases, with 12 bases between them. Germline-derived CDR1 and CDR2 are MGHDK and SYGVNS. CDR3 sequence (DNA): TGTGCCAGCAGTGAATCCCCCACAGCAGCCTACGAGCAGTACTTC. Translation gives CASSESPTAAYEQYF.

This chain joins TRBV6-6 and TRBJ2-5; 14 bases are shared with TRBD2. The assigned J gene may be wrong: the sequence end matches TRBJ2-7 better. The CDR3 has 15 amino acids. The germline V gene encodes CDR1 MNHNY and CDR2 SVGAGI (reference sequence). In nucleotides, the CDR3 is TGTGCCAGCAGCGCGACTAGCGGGAGGGCCGCCGAGCAGTACTTC. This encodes CASSATSGRAAEQYF.

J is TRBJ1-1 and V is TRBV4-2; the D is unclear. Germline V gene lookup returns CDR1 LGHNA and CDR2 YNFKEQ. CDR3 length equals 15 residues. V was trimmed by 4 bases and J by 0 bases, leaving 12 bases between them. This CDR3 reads CASSRRQPMNTEAFF. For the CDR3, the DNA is TGTGCCAGCAGCCGCCGCCAGCCTATGAACACTGAAGCTTTCTTT.

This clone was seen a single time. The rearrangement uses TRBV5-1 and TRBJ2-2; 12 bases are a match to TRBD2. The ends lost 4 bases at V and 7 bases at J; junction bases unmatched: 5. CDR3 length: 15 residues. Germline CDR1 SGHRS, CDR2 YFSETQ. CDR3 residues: CASSLEGLAGGELFF. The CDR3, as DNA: TGCGCCAGCAGCCTTGAGGGACTAGCGGGCGGGGAGCTGTTTTTT.

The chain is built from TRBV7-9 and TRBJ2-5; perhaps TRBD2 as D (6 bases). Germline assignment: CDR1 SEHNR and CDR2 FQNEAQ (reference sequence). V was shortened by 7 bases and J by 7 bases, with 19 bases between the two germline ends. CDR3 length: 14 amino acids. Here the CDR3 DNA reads TGTGCCAGCAACCCGGGACTCGCCGTAGGGACCCAGTACTTC. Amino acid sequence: CASNPGLAVGTQYF.

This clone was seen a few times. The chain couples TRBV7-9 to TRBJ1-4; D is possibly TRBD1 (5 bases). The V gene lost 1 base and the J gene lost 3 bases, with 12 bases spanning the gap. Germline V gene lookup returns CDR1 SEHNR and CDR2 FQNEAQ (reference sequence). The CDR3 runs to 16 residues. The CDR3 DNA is TGTGCCAGCAGCTTAGGTCTTGGGGGATCTAATGAAAAACTGTTTTTT. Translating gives CASSLGLGGSNEKLFF.

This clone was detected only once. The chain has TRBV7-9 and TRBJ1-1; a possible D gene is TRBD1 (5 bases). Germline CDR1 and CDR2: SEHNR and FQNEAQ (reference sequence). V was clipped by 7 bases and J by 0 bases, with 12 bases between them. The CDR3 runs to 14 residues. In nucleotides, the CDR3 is TGTGCCAGCATCCTGACAGCTATGAACACTGAAGCTTTCTTT. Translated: CASILTAMNTEAFF.

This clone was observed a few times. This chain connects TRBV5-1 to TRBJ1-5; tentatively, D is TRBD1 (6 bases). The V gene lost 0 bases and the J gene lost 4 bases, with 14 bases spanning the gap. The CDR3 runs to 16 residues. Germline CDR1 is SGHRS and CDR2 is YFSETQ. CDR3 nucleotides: TGCGCCAGCAGCTTGGAGGGGGAAGGGCCAAATCAGCCCCAGCATTTT. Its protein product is CASSLEGEGPNQPQHF.

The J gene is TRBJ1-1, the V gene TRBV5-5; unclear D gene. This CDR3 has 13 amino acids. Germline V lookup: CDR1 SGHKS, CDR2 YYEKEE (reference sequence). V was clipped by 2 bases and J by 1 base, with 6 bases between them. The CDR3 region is CASSFERNTEAFF. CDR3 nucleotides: TGTGCCAGCAGCTTCGAGCGGAACACTGAAGCTTTCTTT.

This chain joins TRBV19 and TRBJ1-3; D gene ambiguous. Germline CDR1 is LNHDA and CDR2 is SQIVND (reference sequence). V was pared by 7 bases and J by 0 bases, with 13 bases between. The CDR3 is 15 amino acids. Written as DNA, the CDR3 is TGTGCCAGTACTACCGACGGATTCTCTGGAAACACCATATATTTT. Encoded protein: CASTTDGFSGNTIYF.

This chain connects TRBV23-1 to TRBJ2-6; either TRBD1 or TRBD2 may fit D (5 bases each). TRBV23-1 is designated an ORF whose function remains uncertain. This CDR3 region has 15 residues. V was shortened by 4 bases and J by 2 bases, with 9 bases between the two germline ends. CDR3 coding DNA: TGCGCCAGCAGTCTTGGGGGAGCTGGGGCCAACGTCCTGACTTTC. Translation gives CASSLGGAGANVLTF.

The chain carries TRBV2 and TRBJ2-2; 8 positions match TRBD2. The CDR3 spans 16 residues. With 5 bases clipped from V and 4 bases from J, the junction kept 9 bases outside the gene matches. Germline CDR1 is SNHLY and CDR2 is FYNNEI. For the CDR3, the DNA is TGTGCCAGCAGTAGGTTAACTAGCGGTCCCACCGGGGAGCTGTTTTTT. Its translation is CASSRLTSGPTGELFF.

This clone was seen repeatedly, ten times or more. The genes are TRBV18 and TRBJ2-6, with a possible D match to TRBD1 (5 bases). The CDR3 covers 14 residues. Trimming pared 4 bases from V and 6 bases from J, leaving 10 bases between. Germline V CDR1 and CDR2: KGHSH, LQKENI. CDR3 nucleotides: TGTGCCAGCTCACAGGGGAACGAGGCCAACGTCCTGACTTTC. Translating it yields CASSQGNEANVLTF.

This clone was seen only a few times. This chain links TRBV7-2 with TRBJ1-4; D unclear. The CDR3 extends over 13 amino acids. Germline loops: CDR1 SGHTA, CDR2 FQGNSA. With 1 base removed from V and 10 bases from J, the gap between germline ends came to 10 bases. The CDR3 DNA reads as TGTGCCAGCAGCTTAGAACCCTCGCGAAAACTGTTTTTT. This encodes CASSLEPSRKLFF.

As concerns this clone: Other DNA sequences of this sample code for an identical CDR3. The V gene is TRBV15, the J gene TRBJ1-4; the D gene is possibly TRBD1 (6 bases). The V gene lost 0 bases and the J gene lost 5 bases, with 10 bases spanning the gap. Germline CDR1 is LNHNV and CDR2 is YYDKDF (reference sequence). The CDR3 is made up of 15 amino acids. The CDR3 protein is CATSRDLGGNEKLFF. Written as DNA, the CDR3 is TGTGCCACCAGCAGAGATCTAGGGGGGAATGAAAAACTGTTTTTT.

CDR3 nucleotide sequence: TGCGCCAGCAGCTTGGGGGGCGCAAATACAGATACGCAGTATTTT. Translation: CASSLGGANTDTQYF. The chain combines TRBV5-1 with TRBJ2-3, with D possibly being TRBD1 (5 bases). Per the germline V gene, CDR1 is SGHRS and CDR2 is YFSETQ. V was pared by 0 bases and J by 3 bases, with 11 bases between. The CDR3 has 15 amino acids.

In DNA, the CDR3 is TGCGCCAGCGGTCGGACGGCAGCATACAATGAGCAGTTCTTC. Its translation is CASGRTAAYNEQFF. The chain employs TRBV5-1 and TRBJ2-1; D gene uncertain. V dropped 7 bases and J dropped 4 bases, with 15 bases sitting between them. This CDR3 comprises 14 residues. Germline V gives CDR1 SGHRS, CDR2 YFSETQ.

The chain's CDR3 is CASSTDPRRSYNEQFF. CDR3 DNA: TGTGCCAGTAGCACCGACCCCCGCAGGTCCTACAATGAGCAGTTCTTC. The chain joins TRBV19 to TRBJ2-1; D unresolved. Germline CDR1 LNHDA, CDR2 SQIVND (reference sequence). CDR3 length: 16 residues. Trimming pared 6 bases from V and 1 base from J, leaving 16 bases between.

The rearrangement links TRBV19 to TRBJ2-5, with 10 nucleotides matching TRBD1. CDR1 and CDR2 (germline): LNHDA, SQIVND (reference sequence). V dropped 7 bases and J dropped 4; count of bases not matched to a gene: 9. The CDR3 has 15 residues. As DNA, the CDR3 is TGTGCCAGTAATCCGGGACAGGGGAAGGCAGAGACCCAGTACTTC. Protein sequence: CASNPGQGKAETQYF.

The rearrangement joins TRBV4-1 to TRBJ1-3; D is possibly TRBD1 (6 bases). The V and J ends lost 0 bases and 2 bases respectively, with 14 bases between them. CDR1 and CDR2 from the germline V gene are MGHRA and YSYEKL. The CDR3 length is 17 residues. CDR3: CASSQDPTGPAGNTIYF. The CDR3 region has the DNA TGCGCCAGCAGCCAAGATCCGACAGGACCGGCTGGAAACACCATATATTTT.

Here the CDR3 reads CASSLVRASGTYEQYF. In DNA, the CDR3 is TGTGCCAGCAGCTTGGTGAGGGCTAGCGGGACCTACGAGCAGTACTTC. This chain uses TRBV5-4 with TRBJ2-7, with 9 bases that match TRBD2. Germline CDR1 and CDR2: SGHNT and YYREEE (reference sequence). The CDR3 extends over 16 amino acids. Unmatched junction bases numbered 6, after V lost 0 bases and J lost 2 bases.

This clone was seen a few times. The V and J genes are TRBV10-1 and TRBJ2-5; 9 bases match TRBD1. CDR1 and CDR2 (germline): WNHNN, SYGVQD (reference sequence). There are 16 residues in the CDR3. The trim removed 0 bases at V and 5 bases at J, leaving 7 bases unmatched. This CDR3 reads CASSESVGQGLETQYF. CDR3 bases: TGCGCCAGCAGTGAGTCGGTGGGACAGGGTCTGGAGACCCAGTACTTC.

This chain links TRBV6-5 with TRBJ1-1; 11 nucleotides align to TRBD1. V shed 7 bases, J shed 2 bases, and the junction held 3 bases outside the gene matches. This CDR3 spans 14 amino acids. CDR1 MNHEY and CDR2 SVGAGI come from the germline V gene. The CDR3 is CASIGTGGNTEAFF. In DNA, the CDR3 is TGTGCCAGCATCGGGACAGGGGGAAACACTGAAGCTTTCTTT.